This T cell receptor (beta chain) appears in the sequencing data of a study of blood T cell repertoires in COVID-19. At the level of the study: Acute-phase and convalescent COVID-19 samples originated in the United States, Italy and Spain.

The data were produced by immunoSEQ multiplex PCR, yet TCRdb's version contains in-frame clones alone and is incomplete. The data contain about 53,000 clones, 87% of them singletons. Sequenced: peripheral blood. The clonotype comes from a man aged 45-65 years with acute or convalescent COVID-19.

This CDR3 is CASTPVGVADRGHRDTQYF. For the CDR3, the DNA is TGTGCCAGCACCCCCGTGGGTGTGGCGGACAGGGGGCACAGAGATACGCAGTATTTT. This chain joins TRBV7-9 and TRBJ2-3; 11 bases line up with TRBD1. The length of the CDR3 is 19 residues. V shed 7 bases and J 5 bases; nucleotides not matched to a gene: 20. CDR1 SEHNR and CDR2 FQNEAQ come from the germline V gene (reference sequence).